This T cell receptor beta chain was retrieved from a study of shared clonotypes between healthy human individuals. Overall study results and limits: It was observed that 5% to 6% of naive CD4 clonotypes were shared across a few donors. Generation probability values for non-shared clonotypes were lower than those for clonotypes shared by all four donors.

A remark on this clone: As yet, its antigen is unknown.

Trimming stripped 0 bases from V and 3 bases from J, with 11 bases between. From germline, CDR1 is GTSNPN and CDR2 SVGIG (reference sequence). There are 14 residues in the CDR3. Measured with immunoSEQ multiplex PCR; TCRdb has only the in-frame clones, and not every one. Of 2.3 million or so clones in the sample, over 90% were seen once. The source is a man between 18 and 35 years old in good health. Some clones in this sample may be carry-over from other donors' samples. The gene calls are TRBV30 and TRBJ1-2; weak D call: TRBD1 (6 bases). Material for sequencing was naive CD4+ T cells from PBMCs. Subset in this sample: CD45RA+ positively selected. The CDR3 nucleotides read TGTGCCTGGAGTGTAAAGGACAGCTACTATGGCTACACCTTC. Translation: CAWSVKDSYYGYTF.